A single T cell receptor beta chain is shown here with its context. Primers for the PCR totalled 60 Vbeta and 13 Jbeta. TCRdb's table, derived via immunoSEQ multiplex PCR, lists solely in-frame clones and lacks some. Among under 200,000 clones listed, about 80% were seen once. The data stem from a study of cytomegalovirus exposure and HLA in healthy donors. As for the study in general: Inside one of the first data releases sat some 93 million unique TCRs taken from HLA-typed donors.

V lost 3 bases, J lost 1 base, and 3 bases stayed unmatched. The CDR3 is 16 residues long. The germline V gene has CDR1 SEHNR and CDR2 FQNEAQ (reference sequence). This TCR was sampled from a woman aged 50 to 65 in good health and CMV-seronegative. The chain joins TRBV7-9 to TRBJ2-2; TRBD2 aligns across 9 bases. The sequenced material came from PBMCs. CDR3: CASSFLAGRNTGELFF. In nucleotides, the CDR3 is TGTGCCAGCAGCTTCCTAGCGGGGAGGAACACCGGGGAGCTGTTTTTT. The variable domain in full, completed from reference TRBV7-9 and TRBJ2-2, reads DTGVSQNPRHKITKRGQNVTFRCDPISEHNRLYWYRQTLGQGPEFLTYFQNEAQLEKSRLLSDRFSAERPKGSFSTLEIQRTEQGDSAMYLCASSFLAGRNTGELFFGEGSRLTVL.